The 12 T cell receptor beta chains presented below share a single source sample, sequenced in a study of cytomegalovirus exposure and HLA in healthy donors. The primer mix had 60 Vbeta and 13 Jbeta primers. Only in-frame clones appear in the TCRdb table, and some are missing; sequencing was by immunoSEQ multiplex PCR. In the table there are 30,000 or so clones, about 65% of which are singletons. Sequencing was performed on PBMCs. Source of these receptors: a man aged 45-60 years in good health and CMV-seropositive.

The table lists this clone with a count of one. V usage is TRBV5-6 and J usage is TRBJ1-5, with 8 nucleotides matching TRBD1. Germline trimming cut 4 bases from V and 4 bases from J; bases unmatched to any gene: 7. CDR3 size: 15 residues. The germline V gene has CDR1 SGHDT and CDR2 YYEEEE. The chain's CDR3 is CASSIGDRPNQPQHF. CDR3 coding DNA: TGTGCCAGCAGCATAGGGGACAGGCCGAATCAGCCCCAGCATTTT.

The sample holds a few counts of this clone. V gene TRBV30 combines with J gene TRBJ2-7; a possible D gene is TRBD2 (5 bases). Germline V gene sequence: CDR1 GTSNPN, CDR2 SVGIG (reference sequence). This CDR3 has 13 residues. Deletions cut 0 bases from V and 7 bases from J, with 13 bases between. CDR3 sequence (DNA): TGTGCCTGGAGTGTTGGTGGATCGGGGGAGCAGTACTTC. Its protein product is CAWSVGGSGEQYF.

This clone was seen once. The rearrangement joins TRBV29-1 to TRBJ2-2; TRBD1 matches at 8 bases. Germline CDR1 SQVTM, CDR2 ANQGSEA. The CDR3 has 14 amino acids. The junction had 3 bases not matched to a gene; V was cut back by 4 bases and J by 2 bases. The CDR3 bases are TGCAGCGTTGCAGGGGGCATCAACACCGGGGAGCTGTTTTTT. Its translation is CSVAGGINTGELFF.

The count of this clone is one. The V gene is TRBV4-3, the J gene TRBJ2-4; D may be TRBD1 (6 bases). From germline, CDR1 is LGHNA and CDR2 YSLEER. CDR3 length: 13 amino acids. V was cut by 5 bases and J by 6 bases, with 11 bases left in between. CDR3 sequence: CASSGTPSNIQYF. As DNA, the CDR3 is TGCGCCAGCAGCGGGACACCATCAAACATTCAGTACTTC.

The gene calls are TRBV25-1 and TRBJ2-5; maybe TRBD2 (5 bases). CDR3 length: 14 amino acids. In germline, CDR1 is MGHDK, CDR2 SYGVNS. V shed 4 bases and J shed 0 bases, with 9 bases lying between them. The CDR3 DNA follows: TGTGCCAGCAGTGGAGGGTGGGACCAAGAGACCCAGTACTTC. Its translation: CASSGGWDQETQYF.

This chain connects TRBV6-1 to TRBJ1-5; perhaps TRBD1 as D (5 bases). The germline V gene encodes CDR1 MNHNS and CDR2 SASEGT. CDR3 size: 16 residues. V was clipped by 4 bases and J by 1 base, with 14 bases between them. The CDR3 spells CASSGALGGSNQPQHF. The DNA for the CDR3 is TGTGCCAGCAGTGGGGCCCTGGGGGGGAGCAATCAGCCCCAGCATTTT.

The chain combines TRBV9 with TRBJ2-1, with 8 positions matching TRBD2. The germline V gene encodes CDR1 SGDLS and CDR2 YYNGEE. Germline trimming cut 2 bases from V and 6 bases from J; bases unmatched to any gene: 7. This CDR3 has 15 residues. CDR3 amino acids: CASSVNGLAGNEQFF. The CDR3 bases are TGTGCCAGCAGCGTTAATGGTCTAGCGGGCAATGAGCAGTTCTTC.

As DNA, the CDR3 is TGCGCCAGCAGCTTGCTAGGGGGAACTCAGCCCCAGCATTTT. Residues: CASSLLGGTQPQHF. The chain carries TRBV5-1 and TRBJ1-5; TRBD1 might be the D (6 bases). This CDR3 is built from 14 residues. V was cut by 1 base and J by 6 bases, with 11 bases left in between. Germline V gene lookup returns CDR1 SGHRS and CDR2 YFSETQ.

This rearrangement joins TRBV4-1 to TRBJ2-5; the match to TRBD2 covers 12 bases. Germline CDR1 and CDR2: MGHRA and YSYEKL. The CDR3 is 17 residues long. The V segment lost 0 bases and the J segment 4 bases; nucleotides outside the gene matches: 6. CDR3 protein: CASSQDRLAGGGETQYF. CDR3 DNA: TGCGCCAGCAGCCAAGATCGGCTAGCGGGAGGGGGAGAGACCCAGTACTTC.

V is TRBV5-4 and J is TRBJ2-7; tentative D call: TRBD1 (6 bases). With 2 bases removed from V and 5 bases from J, the gap between germline ends came to 11 bases. Germline CDR1 is SGHNT and CDR2 is YYREEE (reference sequence). The CDR3 consists of 13 residues. The chain's CDR3 is CASSFTGTDEQYF. For the CDR3, the DNA is TGTGCCAGCAGCTTTACAGGGACGGACGAGCAGTACTTC.

V gene TRBV29-1 combines with J gene TRBJ2-3; 12 bases agree with TRBD2. Losses at the gene ends were 7 bases for V and 2 bases for J; bases not matched to a gene: 10. Germline lookup yields CDR1 SQVTM and CDR2 ANQGSEA. The CDR3 is 16 residues long. CDR3 in amino acids: CSAAGLAGRLTDTQYF. The CDR3 nucleotides are TGCAGCGCCGCCGGACTAGCGGGAAGGCTCACAGATACGCAGTATTTT.

The chain links TRBV14 to TRBJ1-6; possible D gene TRBD1, 6 bases. Germline lookup yields CDR1 SGHDN and CDR2 FVKESK. Trimming removed 5 bases at V and 9 bases at J, with 14 bases between. CDR3 size: 14 residues. The CDR3 DNA reads TGTGCCAGCAGCTTCAAACAGGGCGTTTCACCCCTCCACTTT. Protein sequence: CASSFKQGVSPLHF.